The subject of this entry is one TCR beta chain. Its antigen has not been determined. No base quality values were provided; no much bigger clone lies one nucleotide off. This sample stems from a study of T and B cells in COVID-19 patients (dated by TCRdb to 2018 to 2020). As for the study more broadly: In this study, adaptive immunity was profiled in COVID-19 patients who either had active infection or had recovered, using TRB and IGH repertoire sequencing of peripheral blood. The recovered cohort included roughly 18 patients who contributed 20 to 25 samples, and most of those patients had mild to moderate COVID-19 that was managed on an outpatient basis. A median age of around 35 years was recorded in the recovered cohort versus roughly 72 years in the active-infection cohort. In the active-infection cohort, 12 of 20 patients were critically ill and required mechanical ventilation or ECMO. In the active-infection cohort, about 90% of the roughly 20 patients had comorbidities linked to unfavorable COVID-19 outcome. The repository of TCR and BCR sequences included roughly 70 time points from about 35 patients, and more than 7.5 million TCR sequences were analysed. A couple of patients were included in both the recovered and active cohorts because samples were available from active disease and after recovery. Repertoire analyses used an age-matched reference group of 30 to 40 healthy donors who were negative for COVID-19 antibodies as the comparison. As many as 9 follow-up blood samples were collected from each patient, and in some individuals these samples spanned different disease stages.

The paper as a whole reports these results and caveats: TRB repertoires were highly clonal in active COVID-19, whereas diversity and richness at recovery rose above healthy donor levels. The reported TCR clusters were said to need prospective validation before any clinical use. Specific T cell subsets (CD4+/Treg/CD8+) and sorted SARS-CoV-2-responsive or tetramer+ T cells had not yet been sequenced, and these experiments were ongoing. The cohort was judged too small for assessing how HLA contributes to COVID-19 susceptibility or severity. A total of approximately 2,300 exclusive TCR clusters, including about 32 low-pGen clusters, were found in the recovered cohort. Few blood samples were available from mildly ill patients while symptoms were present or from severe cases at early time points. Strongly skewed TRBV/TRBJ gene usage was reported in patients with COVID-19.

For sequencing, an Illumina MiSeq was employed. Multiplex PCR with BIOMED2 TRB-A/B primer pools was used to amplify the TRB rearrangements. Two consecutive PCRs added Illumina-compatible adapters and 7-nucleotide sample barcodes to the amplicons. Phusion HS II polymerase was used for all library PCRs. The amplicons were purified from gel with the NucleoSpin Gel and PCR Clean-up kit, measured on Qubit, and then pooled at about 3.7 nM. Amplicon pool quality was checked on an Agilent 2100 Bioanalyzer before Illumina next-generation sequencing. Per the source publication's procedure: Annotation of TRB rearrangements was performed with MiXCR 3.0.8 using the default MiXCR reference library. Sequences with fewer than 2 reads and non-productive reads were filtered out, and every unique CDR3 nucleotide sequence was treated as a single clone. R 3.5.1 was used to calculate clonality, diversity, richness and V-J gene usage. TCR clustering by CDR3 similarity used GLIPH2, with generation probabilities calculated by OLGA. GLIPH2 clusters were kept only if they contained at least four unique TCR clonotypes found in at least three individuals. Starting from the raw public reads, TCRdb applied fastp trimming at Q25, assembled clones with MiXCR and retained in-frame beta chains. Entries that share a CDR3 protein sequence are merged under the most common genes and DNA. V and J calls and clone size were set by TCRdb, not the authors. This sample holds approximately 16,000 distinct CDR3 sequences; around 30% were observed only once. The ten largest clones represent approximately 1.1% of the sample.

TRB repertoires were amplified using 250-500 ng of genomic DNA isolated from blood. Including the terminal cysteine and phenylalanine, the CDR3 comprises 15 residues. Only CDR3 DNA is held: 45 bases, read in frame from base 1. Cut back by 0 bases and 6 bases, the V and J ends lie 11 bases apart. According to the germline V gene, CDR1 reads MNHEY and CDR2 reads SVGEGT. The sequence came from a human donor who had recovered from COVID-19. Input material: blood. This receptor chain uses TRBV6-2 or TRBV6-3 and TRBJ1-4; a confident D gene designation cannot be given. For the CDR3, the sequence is CASSYSRVSYEKLFF. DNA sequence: TGTGCCAGCAGTTACTCCCGGGTATCGTATGAAAAACTGTTTTTT.